Here is one T cell receptor (beta chain) with its context. Its specificity is not known. This record comes from a study of T cells in Graves' hyperthyroidism and ophthalmopathy. Study conclusions and caveats: Within blood appeared most thyroid clonotypes that had expanded above 0.001.

The germline V gene has CDR1 MDHEN and CDR2 SYDVKM. V shed 6 bases, J shed 0 bases, and the junction held 14 bases outside the gene matches. The CDR3 sequence is 19 residues long. Diagnosis rested on symptoms, serum thyroxine and TRAb, thyroid ultrasound, and orbital computed tomography. Amplification of TCR beta CDR3 regions used RNA as the template. TCR CDR3 underwent first-round RT-PCR with the HTBI primer set. TCRdb fed the multiplex PCR reads into MiXCR, producing one record per CDR3 protein. The data hold fewer than 400,000 distinct CDR3 sequences, with more than 20% observed a single time. This sequence joins TRBV28 and TRBJ2-5, with TRBD2 identical over 12 bases. Sequencing was performed on blood. The receptor comes from a man in his fifties or sixties with Graves' hyperthyroidism. The CDR3 loop is CASRTGLGTSGPNQETQYF. The CDR3, as DNA: TGTGCCAGCAGAACCGGCCTCGGGACTAGCGGGCCCAACCAAGAGACCCAGTACTTC.